This TCR beta chain was captured by sequencing in a study of blood T cells in healthy people across ages (dated by TCRdb to between 2014 and 2016). A note on the overall study: In model experiments, roughly one uniquely barcoded TCR beta cDNA molecule per two T cells was captured by template switching. Age-related changes in TCR beta repertoire diversity were measured in the study by deep sequencing normalized with unique cDNA molecular identifiers. The donors were divided into four age groups: young (average around 15 years), middle-aged (about 39), aged (roughly 66) and long-lived (82). To avoid experimental bias, donors of different ages were distributed randomly across sequencing lanes. Using the same blood draw, the study looked at two additional independent replicas of 1 million unique cDNA reads for two donors, one aged 18 to 30 and the other aged 80 or older. Broader findings and caveats from the paper: Observed TCR beta diversity per million T cells fell roughly linearly with age, and a significant reduction was already apparent by age roughly 41. Total diversity estimates from one million sequenced T cells were considered lower bounds and underestimates. Compared with the aged group, the long-lived group had more naive CD4+ T cells, fewer expanded clones and increased TCR diversity, suggesting age selection. Donor CMV infection status was unknown, potentially confounding age-related changes in expanded clonotypes. The percentage of naive T cells measured by flow cytometry correlated strongly with observed TCR beta diversity. Because profiling used bulk unsorted PBMCs, naive and antigen-experienced compartments could not be compared conclusively.

The germline V gene provides CDR1 SNHLY and CDR2 FYNNEI. The CDR3 covers 13 residues, taking in both the cysteine and the phenylalanine. CDR3 DNA only is kept here, 39 bases in frame from base 1. Preparation of the library involved 5' RACE. Data came from an Illumina HiSeq 2500. A second PCR of roughly 6 to 11 cycles was run with a J-beta primer mix and a sample-barcoded 5' primer. A template-switch 5' adaptor carrying 12 random nucleotides introduced a unique molecular identifier onto each TCR beta cDNA molecule. At least 2.5 million CDR3-containing paired-end reads were obtained from each sample. First-strand cDNA was synthesized from all RNA with the Mint cDNA synthesis kit, primed by a TRBC-specific oligonucleotide. All cDNA was treated with uracil-DNA glycosylase and then went through a first 18-cycle PCR with the universal primers M1SS and BC2_uni_R. The authors' analysis ran thus. Normalization of each sample was performed by random selection of 1 million high-quality reads, each carrying a distinct molecular identifier. Instead of being binned into consensus sequences, reads that shared molecular identifiers were thrown out. MiTCR, set to a Q25 quality threshold and the strictest error-elimination algorithm, was used for CDR3 identification, clonotype clustering and error correction. A nonparametric unseen species model with Euler transformation was used to estimate lower-bound total TCR beta diversity. The public reads were reanalyzed by TCRdb: fastp trimming at Q25, MiXCR alignment, in-frame beta chains only. Each record represents a unique CDR3 protein, reported with the most common genes and DNA among its rows. What appears here as the V and J calls and clone size reflects TCRdb's work, not the paper's. This sample gives about 1.4 million distinct CDR3 sequences in total; 55% to 75% of them show up just once. 5% to 7% of the sample belongs to the ten largest clones.

The donors were under 40 Caucasian individuals from Russia, aged roughly 6 to 90 years, who were systemically healthy. Around 10 milliliters of peripheral blood were drawn from each donor into EDTA-treated Vacutainer tubes. PBMCs were isolated by Ficoll-Paque density-gradient centrifugation, with at least 6.5 million obtained per sample. Total RNA was extracted from PBMCs with Trizol reagent, with at least 6 micrograms obtained per sample. For every donor, flow cytometry on a PBMC aliquot measured the percentage of naive CD45RAhigh/CD27high T cells. A word on this clonotype: This clone's antigen is unknown. No much larger clone is present one base from it, and per-base qualities are unavailable.

Sequencing was done on a sample of blood. The TCR originated in a man between 18 and 29 years old in good health. The chain is made from TRBV2 and TRBJ2-5; the D gene is perhaps TRBD2, from 5 matching bases. The assigned J gene may be wrong: the sequence end matches TRBJ2-7 better. In nucleotides, the sequence is TGTGCCAGCAGGGGGAGTAACACCTACGAGCAGTACTTC. Translated, it reads CASRGSNTYEQYF.